This TCR beta chain was identified during a study of cytomegalovirus exposure and HLA in healthy donors. It was with 60 Vbeta and 13 Jbeta primers that the PCR ran. Assay: immunoSEQ multiplex PCR; the TCRdb copy retains only in-frame clones and omits some. The repertoire holds approximately 150,000 clones, with around 80% as singletons. About this clone itself: Its antigen is currently unknown.

General study results and limits: Data from an earlier analysis indicated that most TCR beta V segments were productive either about 87% or about 30% of the time. In a later analysis, TCR beta V- and J-gene trimming showed a link to a missense DCLRE1C variant. Most CMV-associated TCR beta chains were later found to appear HLA-restricted. When a later analysis was performed, an Asian-associated ancestry cluster reportedly had fewer N-insertions than the approximately 700-donor mean.

This receptor was taken from a male donor in good health and CMV-seronegative. Material: PBMCs.

The CDR3 here is CASSRDGTGRSSNQPQHF. The CDR3 DNA reads as TGTGCCAGCAGCCGAGACGGGACAGGGAGGAGTAGCAATCAGCCCCAGCATTTT. This chain links TRBV7-2 with TRBJ1-5; 9 bases fit TRBD1. The CDR3 consists of 18 residues. CDR1 SGHTA and CDR2 FQGNSA come from the germline V gene. Trimming took 5 bases from V and 0 from J; bases not matched to a gene: 11.